These 16 T cell receptor beta chains share one sample of origin, sequenced in a study of blood T cell repertoires in COVID-19. TCRdb's table, derived via immunoSEQ multiplex PCR, lists solely in-frame clones and lacks some. The sample includes roughly 150,000 clones, 79% of them seen just once. Source material: PBMCs or T cells enriched from blood (not recorded which). These receptor sequences come from a woman aged 65 to 85 in a cohort exposed to, infected with or recovered from COVID-19 (not recorded which).

V usage is TRBV6-1 and J usage is TRBJ1-2; D may be TRBD1 (6 bases). Per the germline V gene, CDR1 is MNHNS and CDR2 is SASEGT. The CDR3 spans 15 residues. V lost 1 base and J 3 bases, leaving 12 bases between the germline ends. This CDR3 reads CASSEGPTGYYGYTF. Here the CDR3 DNA reads TGTGCCAGCAGTGAAGGCCCTACAGGGTACTATGGCTACACCTTC.

To note about this clone: Relative to the germline gene, one junction end is altered; a read error may explain this. The rearrangement links TRBV30 to TRBJ1-5, with 9 bases fitting TRBD1. The CDR3 extends over 13 amino acids. From germline, CDR1 is GTSNPN and CDR2 SVGIG (reference sequence). CDR3 amino acids: CAWDTGGKQPQHF. CDR3 nucleotides: TGTGCCTGGGATACAGGGGGCAAACAGCCCCAGCATTTT. Using reference TRBV30 and TRBJ1-5 for the parts outside the CDR3, the full variable domain is SQTIHQWPATLVQPVGSPLSLECTVEGTSNPNLYWYRQAAGRGLQLLFYSVGIGQISSEVPQNLSASRPQDRQFILSSKKLLLSDSGFYLCAWDTGGKQPQHFGDGTRLSIL.

The chain uses TRBV19 and TRBJ1-2; TRBD1 might be the D (5 bases). CDR3 size: 14 residues. V shed 9 bases and J shed 7 bases, with 21 bases lying between them. The germline V gene has CDR1 LNHDA and CDR2 SQIVND (reference sequence). CDR3 sequence (DNA): TGTGCCAGCGCTTCTCTTATGGGGCATGGTGGCTACACCTTC. Its protein is CASASLMGHGGYTF.

This chain uses TRBV7-9 with TRBJ2-5; possibly TRBD1 for D (6 bases). Germline-derived CDR1 and CDR2 are SEHNR and FQNEAQ (reference sequence). The CDR3 has 14 residues. The V end was cut by 6 bases, the J end by 5 bases, with 16 bases between. The CDR3 region has the DNA TGTGCCAGCAGGGATTTGAGGGGGTCGGAGACCCAGTACTTC. Protein product: CASRDLRGSETQYF. The whole variable domain, remainder taken from reference TRBV7-9 and TRBJ2-5, is DTGVSQNPRHKITKRGQNVTFRCDPISEHNRLYWYRQTLGQGPEFLTYFQNEAQLEKSRLLSDRFSAERPKGSFSTLEIQRTEQGDSAMYLCASRDLRGSETQYFGPGTRLLVL.

The V call is TRBV15, the J call TRBJ2-7; 7 bases match TRBD2. In germline, CDR1 is LNHNV, CDR2 YYDKDF (reference sequence). Trimming at V came to 6 bases and at J to 3 bases, leaving 8 bases not matched to a gene. This CDR3 is built from 14 residues. The CDR3 sequence is CATRSGGGVYEQYF. The CDR3 region has the DNA TGTGCCACCAGGTCGGGGGGTGGTGTCTACGAGCAGTACTTC. Looking up the rest from reference TRBV15 and TRBJ2-7 gives the full variable domain: DAMVIQNPRYQVTQFGKPVTLSCSQTLNHNVMYWYQQKSSQAPKLLFHYYDKDFNNEADTPDNFQSRRPNTSFCFLDIRSPGLGDTAMYLCATRSGGGVYEQYFGPGTRLTVT.

The chain recombines TRBV2 with TRBJ1-1; D might be TRBD1 (5 bases). Looked up from germline, CDR1 is SNHLY and CDR2 is FYNNEI. The CDR3 loop spans 13 amino acids. V was pared by 10 bases and J by 6 bases, with 18 bases between. The CDR3 DNA reads TGTGCCACCTCCTCGGGGGAAGCGGCTGAAGCTTTCTTT. Residues: CATSSGEAAEAFF.

The V and J genes are TRBV27 and TRBJ2-7, with a possible D match to TRBD2 (6 bases). The V gene lost 5 bases and the J gene lost 4 bases, with 15 bases spanning the gap. There are 14 residues in the CDR3. Germline CDR1 is MNHEY and CDR2 is SMNVEV (reference sequence). This chain's CDR3 is CASSVVGGPYEQYF. In nucleotides, the CDR3 is TGTGCCAGCAGTGTGGTCGGGGGTCCTTACGAGCAGTACTTC.

The CDR3 loop is CASSFSEGSKQFF. The CDR3 nucleotides are TGCGCCAGCAGCTTTAGCGAAGGCAGTAAGCAGTTCTTC. J is TRBJ2-1 and V is TRBV5-1, with TRBD2 as a possible D gene (5 bases). Deletions cut 2 bases from V and 11 bases from J, with 14 bases between. CDR1 SGHRS and CDR2 YFSETQ come from the germline V gene. CDR3 size: 13 residues. The full variable domain, rest sourced from reference TRBV5-1 and TRBJ2-1, is KAGVTQTPRYLIKTRGQQVTLSCSPISGHRSVSWYQQTPGQGLQFLFEYFSETQRNKGNFPGRFSGRQFSNSRSEMNVSTLELGDSALYLCASSFSEGSKQFFGPGTRLTVL.

The chain recombines TRBV19 with TRBJ1-5; a possible D gene is TRBD1 (5 bases). V was trimmed by 2 bases and J by 4 bases, leaving 12 bases between them. The CDR3 is 15 residues long. Germline-derived CDR1 and CDR2 are LNHDA and SQIVND (reference sequence). CDR3: CASSISTVENQPQHF. The CDR3 region has the DNA TGTGCCAGTAGTATATCGACAGTAGAGAATCAGCCCCAGCATTTT.

The chain uses TRBV11-2 and TRBJ1-4; 7 bases are a match to TRBD1. Germline CDR1 SGHAT, CDR2 FQNNGV. V lost 3 bases to trimming and J lost 8 bases; unmatched junction nucleotides: 6. This CDR3 is 14 amino acids long. The CDR3 nucleotides read TGTGCCAGCAGCTTTCAGACAGGGTCCGAAAAACTGTTTTTT. Translated: CASSFQTGSEKLFF.

This clone was seen a handful of times. This chain links TRBV11-2 with TRBJ1-6, with D perhaps TRBD1 (5 bases). Trimming removed 0 bases at V and 10 bases at J, with 16 bases between. This CDR3 contains 16 residues. CDR1 is SGHAT and CDR2 is FQNNGV in the germline V gene. The DNA of the CDR3 is TGTGCCAGCAGCTTAGATCCGGTGCAGGGAGGATCACCCCTCCACTTT. It yields the protein CASSLDPVQGGSPLHF. Full variable domain (outside the CDR3, taken from reference TRBV11-2 and TRBJ1-6): EAGVAQSPRYKIIEKRQSVAFWCNPISGHATLYWYQQILGQGPKLLIQFQNNGVVDDSQLPKDRFSAERLKGVDSTLKIQPAKLEDSAVYLCASSLDPVQGGSPLHFGNGTRLTVT.

The rearrangement joins TRBV2 to TRBJ1-1; the match to TRBD1 covers 7 bases. J was trimmed by 4 bases and V by 5 bases; bases with no gene match: 4. The CDR3 sequence is 13 residues long. CDR1 and CDR2 (germline): SNHLY, FYNNEI. For the CDR3, the DNA is TGTGCCAGCAGTTTGGGACAGCGCACTGAAGCTTTCTTT. This translates into CASSLGQRTEAFF. The whole variable domain, remainder taken from reference TRBV2 and TRBJ1-1, is EPEVTQTPSHQVTQMGQEVILRCVPISNHLYFYWYRQILGQKVEFLVSFYNNEISEKSEIFDDQFSVERPDGSNFTLKIRSTKLEDSAMYFCASSLGQRTEAFFGQGTRLTVV.

V gene TRBV7-2 combines with J gene TRBJ2-1; maybe TRBD2 (5 bases). Germline V CDR1 and CDR2: SGHTA, FQGNSA. The CDR3 is made up of 13 amino acids. Deletions cut 3 bases from V and 10 bases from J, with 13 bases between. CDR3 protein: CASSFYNGIEQFF. In DNA form, the CDR3 reads TGTGCCAGCAGCTTTTATAACGGGATCGAGCAGTTCTTC. Full variable domain (remainder filled in from reference TRBV7-2 and TRBJ2-1): GAGVSQSPSNKVTEKGKDVELRCDPISGHTALYWYRQSLGQGLEFLIYFQGNSAPDKSGLPSDRFSAERTGGSVSTLTIQRTQQEDSAVYLCASSFYNGIEQFFGPGTRLTVL.

This chain links TRBV28 with TRBJ2-3; 9 nucleotides agree with TRBD1. Germline-derived CDR1 and CDR2 are MDHEN and SYDVKM. The CDR3 has 15 residues. Trimming at V came to 7 bases and at J to 1 base, leaving 6 bases not matched to a gene. CDR3 sequence: CASNTQGAGTDTQYF. In DNA, the CDR3 is TGTGCCAGCAACACACAGGGGGCCGGCACAGATACGCAGTATTTT.

The chain combines TRBV5-8 with TRBJ2-5, with 10 bases identical to TRBD2. The CDR3 is made up of 17 amino acids. CDR1 and CDR2 from the germline V gene are SGHTS and YDEGEE. After removal of 4 bases from V and 0 bases from J, the junction contained 9 bases not matched to a gene. The CDR3 nucleotides are TGTGCCAGCAGCCTTAGCGGGAGGATACACTACCAAGAGACCCAGTACTTC. Residues: CASSLSGRIHYQETQYF.

CDR3 in amino acids: CASSGCEGALQPQHF. The CDR3 bases are TGTGCCAGCAGCGGGTGCGAGGGGGCCCTTCAGCCCCAGCATTTT. The chain carries TRBV9 and TRBJ1-5; 7 bases map to TRBD1. Per germline, CDR1 SGDLS and CDR2 YYNGEE. The V and J ends lost 3 bases and 6 bases, in that order; junction bases with no gene match: 9. This CDR3 is 15 amino acids long. The full variable domain, in which reference TRBV9 and TRBJ1-5 provide the parts outside the CDR3, is DSGVTQTPKHLITATGQRVTLRCSPRSGDLSVYWYQQSLDQGLQFLIQYYNGEERAKGNILERFSAQQFPDLHSELNLSSLELGDSALYFCASSGCEGALQPQHFGDGTRLSIL.